Listed below are T cell receptor beta chains from one sample, sequenced in a study of shared clonotypes between healthy human individuals. Only in-frame clones appear in the TCRdb table, and some are missing; sequencing was by immunoSEQ multiplex PCR. The sample contains more than 450,000 clones, around 74% of which appear only once. The material sequenced was PBMCs. The receptors come from a woman in her thirties or forties in good health. Some clones in this sample may be carry-over from other donors' samples. The CDR3 runs from the conserved cysteine through the conserved F or W. Fields, in order: clone size, V gene, J gene, CDR3 protein. Clone size is stated in some rows and not others, as once, few, many or a class when expanded.

clone_size: -; v_call: TRBV5-5; j_call: TRBJ1-3; cdr3_aa: CASSHSTSFQFSGNTIYF
clone_size: few; v_call: TRBV28; j_call: TRBJ1-1; cdr3_aa: CASTKDRVGTEAFF
clone_size: -; v_call: TRBV28; j_call: TRBJ1-4; cdr3_aa: CASSWLRDRANEKLFF
clone_size: once; v_call: TRBV7-9; j_call: TRBJ2-5; cdr3_aa: CASSATSGRAGETQYF
clone_size: -; v_call: TRBV14; j_call: TRBJ1-1; cdr3_aa: CASSTRTGGNTEAFF
clone_size: -; v_call: TRBV6-6; j_call: TRBJ1-4; cdr3_aa: CASRIPGTGNEKLFF
clone_size: -; v_call: TRBV12-5; j_call: TRBJ1-1; cdr3_aa: CASATHLGQGRDTEAFF
clone_size: -; v_call: TRBV7-9; j_call: TRBJ2-3; cdr3_aa: CASSLGSQGRLDTQYF
clone_size: -; v_call: TRBV15; j_call: TRBJ2-1; cdr3_aa: CATSRGRRGAGDEQFF
clone_size: -; v_call: TRBV5-1; j_call: TRBJ2-2; cdr3_aa: CASRDTGTGVTGELFF
clone_size: -; v_call: TRBV11-2; j_call: TRBJ1-4; cdr3_aa: CASSPQSATNEKLFF
clone_size: -; v_call: TRBV29-1; j_call: TRBJ1-4; cdr3_aa: CSVDLGVGEKLFF
clone_size: -; v_call: TRBV19; j_call: TRBJ2-7; cdr3_aa: CASRRDRVSYEQYF
clone_size: -; v_call: TRBV7-2; j_call: TRBJ1-5; cdr3_aa: CASSYQTGDQPQHF
clone_size: -; v_call: TRBV5-1; j_call: TRBJ2-3; cdr3_aa: CASSLASSGTISTDTQYF
clone_size: -; v_call: TRBV28; j_call: TRBJ1-1; cdr3_aa: CASSFPGAMNTEAFF
clone_size: -; v_call: TRBV10-3; j_call: TRBJ1-5; cdr3_aa: CAISESSGGVNQPQHF
clone_size: few; v_call: TRBV7-2; j_call: TRBJ1-2; cdr3_aa: CASSPRVGINYGYTF
clone_size: many; v_call: TRBV5-1; j_call: TRBJ2-1; cdr3_aa: CASSLQGHEQFF
clone_size: -; v_call: TRBV5-1; j_call: TRBJ2-3; cdr3_aa: CASSLVAGAGADTQYF
clone_size: -; v_call: TRBV7-2; j_call: TRBJ2-5; cdr3_aa: CASSVPGTPQDYF
clone_size: -; v_call: TRBV9; j_call: TRBJ2-2; cdr3_aa: CASSKQGTSLIGELFF
clone_size: once; v_call: TRBV6-1; j_call: TRBJ2-2; cdr3_aa: CAIGGASRSTGELFF
clone_size: -; v_call: TRBV4-2; j_call: TRBJ2-7; cdr3_aa: CASSQGLGRDYEQYF
clone_size: -; v_call: TRBV19; j_call: TRBJ2-2; cdr3_aa: CASSIGPSSGELFF
clone_size: -; v_call: TRBV28; j_call: TRBJ2-5; cdr3_aa: CASAPGGAKETQYF
clone_size: -; v_call: TRBV5-4; j_call: TRBJ2-3; cdr3_aa: CASSVGGGLAGPTSTDTQYF
clone_size: -; v_call: TRBV19; j_call: TRBJ2-6; cdr3_aa: CASRTGASGANVLTF
clone_size: -; v_call: TRBV27; j_call: TRBJ2-2; cdr3_aa: CASRNLFGELFF
clone_size: -; v_call: TRBV10-3; j_call: TRBJ2-2; cdr3_aa: CAITRDSLPNTGELFF
clone_size: -; v_call: TRBV2; j_call: TRBJ2-5; cdr3_aa: CASTETEREIVETQYF
clone_size: few; v_call: TRBV6-5; j_call: TRBJ1-1; cdr3_aa: CASSFTITGEAFF
clone_size: -; v_call: TRBV28; j_call: TRBJ1-5; cdr3_aa: CASSSDSRDQPQHF
clone_size: once; v_call: TRBV12-5; j_call: TRBJ2-3; cdr3_aa: CASGSGYVGGPSTDTQYF
clone_size: -; v_call: TRBV9; j_call: TRBJ2-2; cdr3_aa: CASSVGQGRNTGELFF
clone_size: -; v_call: TRBV6-1; j_call: TRBJ2-6; cdr3_aa: CASSEVYSGANVLTF
clone_size: -; v_call: TRBV10-3; j_call: TRBJ2-6; cdr3_aa: CAISGPTSGRSEGRANVLTF
clone_size: -; v_call: TRBV7-9; j_call: TRBJ2-3; cdr3_aa: CASSLAVGHTDTQYF
clone_size: -; v_call: TRBV23-1; j_call: TRBJ2-1; cdr3_aa: CASSHPGPSYNEQFF
clone_size: -; v_call: TRBV6-1; j_call: TRBJ2-1; cdr3_aa: CASSPSGNYNEQFF
clone_size: few; v_call: TRBV27; j_call: TRBJ2-6; cdr3_aa: CASSSTPSSGANVLTF
clone_size: -; v_call: TRBV5-1; j_call: TRBJ2-7; cdr3_aa: CASSLGQGPYEQYF
clone_size: -; v_call: TRBV18; j_call: TRBJ1-3; cdr3_aa: CASSPPSPSGNTIYF
clone_size: -; v_call: TRBV5-6; j_call: TRBJ1-1; cdr3_aa: CASGRWDTEAFF
clone_size: -; v_call: TRBV9; j_call: TRBJ2-7; cdr3_aa: CASSVAGGTYEQYF
clone_size: -; v_call: TRBV4-1; j_call: TRBJ2-1; cdr3_aa: CASSQAPPVLDNYNEQFF
clone_size: once; v_call: TRBV7-2; j_call: TRBJ1-3; cdr3_aa: CASSPGQNSGNTIYF
clone_size: -; v_call: TRBV5-1; j_call: TRBJ1-2; cdr3_aa: CASSLGGTSAGGYTF
clone_size: -; v_call: TRBV4-1; j_call: TRBJ2-3; cdr3_aa: CASSRQGADTQYF
clone_size: -; v_call: TRBV10-1; j_call: TRBJ2-1; cdr3_aa: CASSDRGRDEQFF
clone_size: -; v_call: TRBV7-3; j_call: TRBJ1-3; cdr3_aa: CASSPRGDGGNTIYF
clone_size: -; v_call: TRBV14; j_call: TRBJ2-6; cdr3_aa: CASSLTSGANVLTF
clone_size: once; v_call: TRBV30; j_call: TRBJ2-1; cdr3_aa: CAWSLGPLGQFF
clone_size: -; v_call: TRBV11-3; j_call: TRBJ2-5; cdr3_aa: CASSLGRGVAETQYF
clone_size: -; v_call: TRBV18; j_call: TRBJ2-5; cdr3_aa: CASAAMDSPQETQYF
clone_size: -; v_call: TRBV25-1; j_call: TRBJ1-2; cdr3_aa: CASSEFVDYGYTF
clone_size: -; v_call: TRBV4-2; j_call: TRBJ1-2; cdr3_aa: CASSPDGYGYTF